Listed below are T cell receptor beta chains from one sample, sequenced in a study of cytomegalovirus exposure and HLA in healthy donors. The repertoire was sequenced with immunoSEQ multiplex PCR; TCRdb's copy has only in-frame clones and lacks some. The table lists about 230,000 clones, over 65% of them singletons. Source material: PBMCs. All receptors derive from a human donor in good health. Each CDR3 is given with its conserved first and last residue. D genes are given only for firm matches. A clone size is listed for some rows: how often the clone was seen (once, few, many), or a class if it is expanded.

V: TRBV5-1
J: TRBJ2-5
D: TRBD2
size: once
DNA: TGCGCCAGCAGCTGGACTAGCGGGAGGGGGAAAGAGACCCAGTACTTC
CDR3: CASSWTSGRGKETQYF

V: TRBV9
J: TRBJ2-5
D: -
size: -
DNA: TGTGCCAGCAGCAACGTAGATGGTACGGAGACCCAGTACTTC
CDR3: CASSNVDGTETQYF

V: TRBV11-3
J: TRBJ2-3
D: TRBD2
size: -
DNA: TGTGCCAGCAGCTTTTCCAGCGGGAGAGGTGGGACAGATACGCAGTATTTT
CDR3: CASSFSSGRGGTDTQYF

V: TRBV19
J: TRBJ1-5
D: TRBD1
size: -
DNA: TGTGCCACCCACTCCGACAGGGAGCACCATCAGCCCCAGCATTTT
CDR3: CATHSDREHHQPQHF

V: TRBV13
J: TRBJ2-3
D: -
size: -
DNA: TGTGCCAGCAGCAGAGACTTAGGTATTCCAGATACGCAGTATTTT
CDR3: CASSRDLGIPDTQYF

V: TRBV19
J: TRBJ2-1
D: TRBD2
size: -
DNA: TGTGCCAGTGAGGGGGTAGCGGGAGCCAGCTCCTACAATGAGCAGTTCTTC
CDR3: CASEGVAGASSYNEQFF

V: TRBV1
J: TRBJ2-5
D: -
size: -
DNA: TGCACCAGCAGCTTCTCTGGGGGGGATGACGAGACCCAGTACTTC
CDR3: CTSSFSGGDDETQYF

V: TRBV18
J: TRBJ2-1
D: -
size: few
DNA: TGTGCCAGCTCACCACAAAACCCCCAGGATGAGCAGTTCTTC
CDR3: CASSPQNPQDEQFF

V: TRBV28
J: TRBJ2-7
D: TRBD1
size: -
DNA: TGTGCCAGCAGTCTACGGTCGTACGGACAGGGGGTCCACGAGCAGTACTTC
CDR3: CASSLRSYGQGVHEQYF

V: TRBV6-5
J: TRBJ2-7
D: -
size: -
DNA: TGTGCCAGCAGTGGGAGGAGGGCCGGTTCCTACGAGCAGTACTTC
CDR3: CASSGRRAGSYEQYF

V: TRBV27
J: TRBJ2-2
D: TRBD1
size: -
DNA: TGTGCCAGCAGTCCACATCCGGGACAGCGCACCGGGGAGCTGTTTTTT
CDR3: CASSPHPGQRTGELFF

V: TRBV28
J: TRBJ2-7
D: -
size: -
DNA: TGTGCCAGCAGTTTATATTGGGGGACTTACGAGCAGTACTTC
CDR3: CASSLYWGTYEQYF

V: TRBV6-1
J: TRBJ2-1
D: TRBD2
size: -
DNA: TGTGCCAGCATTTTAGCGGGAGGCTCCTACAATGAGCAGTTCTTC
CDR3: CASILAGGSYNEQFF

V: TRBV5-1
J: TRBJ2-2
D: TRBD1
size: -
DNA: TGCGCCAGCAGCGACGGACAGGGGGCCCGCACCGGGGAGCTGTTTTTT
CDR3: CASSDGQGARTGELFF

V: TRBV4-3
J: TRBJ1-2
D: -
size: -
DNA: TGCGCCAGCAGCCAAGAGATAGGCAGGGGCTATGGCTACACCTTC
CDR3: CASSQEIGRGYGYTF

V: TRBV7-2
J: TRBJ2-7
D: -
size: -
DNA: TGTGCCAGCAGCTCCGTAAGCGGGCAGACCTACGAGCAGTACTTC
CDR3: CASSSVSGQTYEQYF

V: TRBV19
J: TRBJ2-7
D: TRBD1
size: -
DNA: TGTGCCAGTAGTATAGACAGGGGGCCAGTCTACGAGCAGTACTTC
CDR3: CASSIDRGPVYEQYF

V: TRBV9
J: TRBJ2-2
D: -
size: -
DNA: TGTGCCAGCAGCGGATTATCAGTGAACACCGGGGAGCTGTTTTTT
CDR3: CASSGLSVNTGELFF

V: TRBV7-8
J: TRBJ2-1
D: -
size: -
DNA: TGTGCCAGCAGGTCGAGTTTGAGGGTTTCCTACAATGAGCAGTTCTTC
CDR3: CASRSSLRVSYNEQFF

V: TRBV19
J: TRBJ1-2
D: -
size: -
DNA: TGTGCCAGTAGTATATTGGGCGCGAAAGGCTACACCTTC
CDR3: CASSILGAKGYTF

V: TRBV28
J: TRBJ2-7
D: TRBD2
size: -
DNA: TGTGCCAGCACCCTCGGACTAGCGGGATCCCATTCCTACGAGCAGTACTTC
CDR3: CASTLGLAGSHSYEQYF

V: TRBV30
J: TRBJ2-2
D: -
size: -
DNA: TGTGCCTGGAGTGGATTTAGCACCGGGGAGCTGTTTTTT
CDR3: CAWSGFSTGELFF

V: TRBV2
J: TRBJ2-1
D: TRBD2
size: -
DNA: TGTGCCAGCAGTTATGGGAGGGAGAAGAATGAGCAGTTCTTC
CDR3: CASSYGREKNEQFF

V: TRBV6-6
J: TRBJ1-5
D: -
size: -
DNA: TGTGCCAGCACCCAGAGGACGGGAAATCAGCCCCAGCATTTT
CDR3: CASTQRTGNQPQHF

V: TRBV5-1
J: TRBJ2-2
D: -
size: -
DNA: TGCGCCAGCAGCTTGGCGGTCGGGAGTACGTCCGGGGAGCTGTTTTTT
CDR3: CASSLAVGSTSGELFF

V: TRBV28
J: TRBJ2-7
D: TRBD2
size: -
DNA: TGTGCCAGCAGCCTGACTAGCGGGAGTTACGAGCAGTACTTC
CDR3: CASSLTSGSYEQYF

V: TRBV5-1
J: TRBJ1-5
D: TRBD1
size: -
DNA: TGCGCCAGCCAGAGGGGGCAGGTAAATCAGCCCCAGCATTTT
CDR3: CASQRGQVNQPQHF

V: TRBV19
J: TRBJ2-7
D: -
size: -
DNA: TGTGCCAGTAGTATCAGAGGTACCTACGAGCAGTACTTC
CDR3: CASSIRGTYEQYF

V: TRBV2
J: TRBJ2-2
D: -
size: -
DNA: TGTGCCAGCAGTGAATACGAGAGGTACACCGGGGAGCTGTTTTTT
CDR3: CASSEYERYTGELFF

V: TRBV4-1
J: TRBJ2-1
D: -
size: -
DNA: TGCGCCAGCAGCCAAGCAGGGGCTTCACGAAACAATGAGCAGTTCTTC
CDR3: CASSQAGASRNNEQFF

V: TRBV6-1
J: TRBJ1-1
D: -
size: -
DNA: TGTGCCAGCAGTGTACTTCAGAACACTGAAGCTTTCTTT
CDR3: CASSVLQNTEAFF

V: TRBV10-3
J: TRBJ1-5
D: TRBD1
size: -
DNA: TGTGCCATCAGCGAGGGGACAGTCAATCAGCCCCAGCATTTT
CDR3: CAISEGTVNQPQHF

V: TRBV27
J: TRBJ2-7
D: -
size: -
DNA: TGTGCCAGCAGTCAGCGACAGACGAACTACGAGCAGTACTTC
CDR3: CASSQRQTNYEQYF

V: TRBV15
J: TRBJ2-5
D: -
size: -
DNA: TGTGCCACCAGCAGCAAGGACAGACACCAAGAGACCCAGTACTTC
CDR3: CATSSKDRHQETQYF

V: TRBV6-4
J: TRBJ2-3
D: TRBD1
size: -
DNA: TGTGCCAGCAGTGAGACGGGACAGGGGAGTGGAGATACGCAGTATTTT
CDR3: CASSETGQGSGDTQYF

V: TRBV7-3
J: TRBJ2-7
D: -
size: -
DNA: TGTGCCAGCAGCTTAACAGGGGGCTACGAGCAGTACTTC
CDR3: CASSLTGGYEQYF

V: TRBV11-2
J: TRBJ2-1
D: -
size: -
DNA: TGTGCCAGCAGCCCCGGGACCTACAATGAGCAGTTCTTC
CDR3: CASSPGTYNEQFF

V: TRBV30
J: TRBJ1-2
D: TRBD1
size: -
DNA: TGTGCCTTCGACAGGGGTGGGGGCTACACCTTC
CDR3: CAFDRGGGYTF

V: TRBV19
J: TRBJ1-2
D: TRBD1
size: once
DNA: TGTGCCAGTACCGACAGGGGGGGAAACTATGGCTACACCTTC
CDR3: CASTDRGGNYGYTF

V: TRBV7-2
J: TRBJ1-2
D: TRBD1
size: -
DNA: TGTGCCAGCAGCTTAGCCCCCGCGACAGGGACTAACTATGGCTACACCTTC
CDR3: CASSLAPATGTNYGYTF

V: TRBV7-2
J: TRBJ2-5
D: -
size: -
DNA: TGTGCCAGCAGCTTAGAAACGGGAGTGGTACAGACCCAGTACTTC
CDR3: CASSLETGVVQTQYF

V: TRBV30
J: TRBJ1-2
D: TRBD1
size: once
DNA: TGTGCCTGGAGTGTCGGGCAGGGGGCTTTTGAAGGCTACACCTTC
CDR3: CAWSVGQGAFEGYTF

V: TRBV27
J: TRBJ2-1
D: -
size: -
DNA: TGTGCCAGCAGTTTCGGCAATGAGCAGTTCTTC
CDR3: CASSFGNEQFF

V: TRBV2
J: TRBJ2-5
D: -
size: few
DNA: TGTGCCAGCAGCCGGGTTCAAGAGACCCAGTACTTC
CDR3: CASSRVQETQYF

V: TRBV19
J: TRBJ2-4
D: -
size: -
DNA: TGTGCCAGTAATAGTCAGGGAAACATTCAGTACTTC
CDR3: CASNSQGNIQYF

V: TRBV5-8
J: TRBJ2-3
D: TRBD2
size: -
DNA: TGTGCCAGCAGCCTCGGACTAGCGGGGGACACAGATACGCAGTATTTT
CDR3: CASSLGLAGDTDTQYF

V: TRBV28
J: TRBJ2-7
D: TRBD2
size: -
DNA: TGTGCCAGCAGTTTAGCTAGCGGGTTCTCCTACGAGCAGTACTTC
CDR3: CASSLASGFSYEQYF

V: TRBV14
J: TRBJ1-2
D: TRBD1
size: -
DNA: TGTGCCAGCAGCCAAGCACACAGGGACAGAGCTAACTATGGCTACACCTTC
CDR3: CASSQAHRDRANYGYTF

V: TRBV4-1
J: TRBJ1-1
D: TRBD1
size: few
DNA: TGCGCCAGCAGCCAAGAAGCAGGGGGCACTGAAGCTTTCTTT
CDR3: CASSQEAGGTEAFF

V: TRBV28
J: TRBJ1-1
D: TRBD1
size: -
DNA: TGTGCCAGCACTCCAAGGTTCGGACAGGGGAACACTGAAGCTTTCTTT
CDR3: CASTPRFGQGNTEAFF